The rows below give T cell receptor beta chains drawn from one sample of a study of T cells in tuberculosis. Generated by immunoSEQ multiplex PCR, the TCRdb table keeps only in-frame clones and is missing some. The table includes some 30,000 clones, around 90% detected once. This sample comprised PBMCs, obtained at tuberculosis diagnosis. The receptor set was obtained from an adult with tuberculosis. Each CDR3 is given with its conserved first and last residue. The D gene is left open where the match is weak. The listing skips clone size in some rows; elsewhere it reads once, few, many or a size class.

j_call d_call v_call clone_size cdr3_nt cdr3_aa
TRBJ1-3 TRBD1 TRBV2 once TGTGCCAGCAGTGGACCTCCAGGGGGCACTGGAAACACCATATATTTT CASSGPPGGTGNTIYF
TRBJ1-5 . TRBV4-1 . TGCGCCAGCAGCCAAGATCTAGGGGCAGGGCCCCAGCATTTT CASSQDLGAGPQHF
TRBJ2-5 . TRBV11-2 . TGTGCCAGCAGCTTAGCCCCTCCAGAGACCCAGTACTTC CASSLAPPETQYF
TRBJ1-5 TRBD1 TRBV5-7 . TGTGCCAGCAGCCCGGAGGGGGCAGGGGGCAACAATCAGCCCCAGCATTTT CASSPEGAGGNNQPQHF
TRBJ2-2 TRBD1 TRBV7-2 . TGTGCCAGCAGCTCTATCACTCCACAGGGGCGAGACACCGGGGAGCTGTTTTTT CASSSITPQGRDTGELFF
TRBJ2-5 . TRBV5-1 . TGCGCCAGCAGCTTGGCGGGTGGGCAAGAGACCCAGTACTTC CASSLAGGQETQYF
TRBJ2-7 . TRBV9 . TGTGCCAGCAGCGCAACCGAGCTGGGCGGAGGCGGGTACGAGCAGTACTTC CASSATELGGGGYEQYF
TRBJ1-4 . TRBV5-1 . TGCGCCAGCAGCAGGTCGGGATCGGCTGAAAAACTGTTTTTT CASSRSGSAEKLFF
TRBJ2-6 TRBD2 TRBV7-3 . TGTGCCAGCAGCTTATGGGGACTAGCGGGTACTACTGGGGCCAACGTCCTGACTTTC CASSLWGLAGTTGANVLTF
TRBJ1-2 TRBD1 TRBV5-4 once TGTGCCAGCAGGCGGACAGGGGGTGGCTATGGCTACACCTTC CASRRTGGGYGYTF
TRBJ1-5 . TRBV19 . TGTGCCAGTAGTATGGGAGGGACTGGAGCCCAGCATTTT CASSMGGTGAQHF
TRBJ1-1 . TRBV2 once TGTGCCAGCAGTGGTTTTATCACTGAAGCTTTCTTT CASSGFITEAFF
TRBJ2-7 . TRBV4-1 . TGCGCCAGCAGCCAAGGAAACAGGGTAACCTACGAGCAGTACTTC CASSQGNRVTYEQYF
TRBJ2-5 TRBD2 TRBV29-1 . TGCAGCGTTGGGGATGGGGGGGGAGAGACCCAGTACTTC CSVGDGGGETQYF
TRBJ2-1 TRBD2 TRBV9 . TGTGCCAGCAGCCCAGGAGGGTCGCGGGGGAAGATCTTC CASSPGGSRGKIF
TRBJ1-5 . TRBV6-5 . TGTGCCAGCAGTTATAAGGGGAATCAGCCCCAGCATTTT CASSYKGNQPQHF
TRBJ1-1 TRBD1 TRBV7-3 . TGTGCCAGCAGCTTAGACAGGGGCACTGAAGCTTTCTTT CASSLDRGTEAFF
TRBJ1-1 . TRBV6-5 . TGTGCCAGCAGGCCCCGACATTCCCACAGGACTGAAGCTTTCTTT CASRPRHSHRTEAFF
TRBJ1-2 . TRBV2 . TGTGCCAGCAGTGAGTGGAGCCCCAATGGCGGCTACACCTTC CASSEWSPNGGYTF
TRBJ1-2 TRBD1 TRBV5-4 . TGTGCCAGCACCTTTTCGATGGGACAGGGAGGCTATGGCTACACCTTC CASTFSMGQGGYGYTF
TRBJ1-1 TRBD1 TRBV7-2 once TGTGCCAGCAGATCGAAGGACAGGGGGGCGGACACTGAAGCTTTCTTT CASRSKDRGADTEAFF
TRBJ2-2 . TRBV4-2 . TGTGCCAGCAGCCAAGCCCGGGACACTGGAACCGGGGAGCTGTTTTTT CASSQARDTGTGELFF
TRBJ2-3 . TRBV18 . TGTGCCAGCTCACCACGGGCAGGGATCACAGATACGCAGTATTTT CASSPRAGITDTQYF
TRBJ1-6 TRBD1 TRBV27 . TGTGCCAGCAGTCTGGTAAGGACAGGAGGTTCACCCCTCCACTTT CASSLVRTGGSPLHF
TRBJ1-4 . TRBV18 . TGTGCCAGCTCACCGGGGGCAGGCCCTAATGAAAAACTGTTTTTT CASSPGAGPNEKLFF
TRBJ2-7 TRBD2 TRBV27 . TGTGCCAGCAGTCTCCGCCCGGGGCAGGGACTATCCTACGAGCAGTACTTC CASSLRPGQGLSYEQYF
TRBJ2-2 . TRBV5-1 . TGCGCCAGCAGCTTGGTTTCCAGGGCCGTAAAATCGAACACCGGGGAGCTGTTTTTT CASSLVSRAVKSNTGELFF
TRBJ2-7 TRBD2 TRBV27 once TGTGCCAGCAGTCCGAGGGTCGGGACTAGTTTACGAGGGCAGTACTTC CASSPRVGTSLRGQYF
TRBJ2-7 TRBD1 TRBV25-1 . TGTGCCAGCAGTGCGGGGACAGGGGACAAATCCTACGAGCAGTACTTC CASSAGTGDKSYEQYF
TRBJ1-2 TRBD1 TRBV6-1 . TGTGCCAGCAGTGATAGCTTCGGGACAGGAGGCTACACCTTC CASSDSFGTGGYTF
TRBJ1-5 TRBD1 TRBV7-2 few TGTGCCAGCAGCTTACAGGGGGAAGGCAATCAGCCCCAGCATTTT CASSLQGEGNQPQHF
TRBJ1-2 . TRBV10-3 few TGTGCCATCAGTGACTCAGGGGATGGCTACACCTTC CAISDSGDGYTF
TRBJ1-5 TRBD1 TRBV7-2 . TGTGCCAGCAGCTCCCAGGGGGGAATTAATCAGCCCCAGCATTTT CASSSQGGINQPQHF
TRBJ2-3 . TRBV7-6 few TGTGCCAGCAGCTTAGATATGGATACGCAGTATTTT CASSLDMDTQYF
TRBJ2-3 TRBD2 TRBV14 . TGTGCCAGCAGCCAAGACCGCATGATTAGCGGGAGACCAGATACGCAGTATTTT CASSQDRMISGRPDTQYF
TRBJ2-1 TRBD1 TRBV5-1 once TGCGCCAGCAGCTCCGATCGACAGGGGGAAGGCAATGAGCAGTTCTTC CASSSDRQGEGNEQFF
TRBJ2-3 . TRBV9 . TGTGCCAGCAGCGTAGGGGGACTTGTCACAGATACGCAGTATTTT CASSVGGLVTDTQYF
TRBJ1-5 . TRBV30 . TGTGCCTGGAGTGTACCAGGGGCTATTCAGCCCCAGCATTTT CAWSVPGAIQPQHF
TRBJ2-7 . TRBV6-5 . TGTGCCAGCAGTTACTCTACAGGTCGGGCCTCGGAGCAGTACTTC CASSYSTGRASEQYF
TRBJ2-1 TRBD2 TRBV10-3 . TGTGCCATCGCCCGGGACAGGACCAGCATTAGTAGCGGGGGGGTATACAATGAGCAGTTCTTC CAIARDRTSISSGGVYNEQFF
TRBJ1-3 TRBD1 TRBV30 . TGTGCCTGGGTACAGACAGGGCACTCTGGAAACACCATATATTTT CAWVQTGHSGNTIYF
TRBJ2-7 TRBD1 TRBV29-1 . TGCAGCGTTGAGACAGGGGCGAACTACGAGCAGTACTTC CSVETGANYEQYF
TRBJ1-4 TRBD1 TRBV2 . TGTGCCAGCAGTGGTCAGGGACAGGTTAATGAAAAACTGTTTTTT CASSGQGQVNEKLFF
TRBJ1-1 . TRBV30 . TGTGCCTGCTCGGGACACGCTGAAGCTTTCTTT CACSGHAEAFF
TRBJ2-1 TRBD2 TRBV4-1 . TGCGCCAGCAGCCAAGAATCTAGCGGGAGGTCACCCTACAATGAGCAGTTCTTC CASSQESSGRSPYNEQFF
TRBJ2-1 . TRBV9 . TGTGCCAGCAGCCCCCAGACAGGAAACATTGAGCAGTTCTTC CASSPQTGNIEQFF
TRBJ1-2 . TRBV4-2 once TGTGCCAGCAGCCCCAACAGATATTCAAACTATGGCTACACCTTC CASSPNRYSNYGYTF
TRBJ1-4 . TRBV7-6 . TGTGCCAGCAGCTCGGGTCTTAATGAAAAACTGTTTTTT CASSSGLNEKLFF
TRBJ2-6 TRBD1 TRBV28 . TGTGCCAGCAGTTTAGTAAATAGGGGACAGGGGTTCCCTGGGGCCAACGTCCTGACTTTC CASSLVNRGQGFPGANVLTF
TRBJ2-7 . TRBV14 . TGTGCCAGCAGCCAAGGGTCGAGATGGAGCGAGCAGTACTTC CASSQGSRWSEQYF
TRBJ2-6 . TRBV5-6 . TGTGCCAGCAGCTTCCTGGAGCTTTCCTCTGGGGCCAACGTCCTGACTTTC CASSFLELSSGANVLTF
TRBJ1-2 TRBD1 TRBV4-1 . TGCGCCAGCAGCCCGCTGGACAGGGAGCGCTATGGCTACACCTTC CASSPLDRERYGYTF
TRBJ2-3 . TRBV19 . TGTGCCAGTAGGACGGGGGTTAGCACAGATACGCAGTATTTT CASRTGVSTDTQYF
TRBJ1-6 . TRBV14 few TGTGCCAGCAGCTACCGCGGGGGTTGGAATTCACCCCTCCACTTT CASSYRGGWNSPLHF
TRBJ2-5 . TRBV7-2 . TGTGCCAGCAGCCGCGGGACCCTGCAGACCCAGTACTTC CASSRGTLQTQYF